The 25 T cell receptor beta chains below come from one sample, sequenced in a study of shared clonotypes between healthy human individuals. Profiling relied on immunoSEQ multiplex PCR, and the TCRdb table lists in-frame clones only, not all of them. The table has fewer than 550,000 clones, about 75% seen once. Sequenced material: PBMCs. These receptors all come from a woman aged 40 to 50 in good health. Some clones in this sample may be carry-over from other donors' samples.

The CDR3 DNA reads as TGTGCCAGCAGCTCCCCAGGAAGTAGCTCCTACAATGAGCAGTTCTTC. It translates to CASSSPGSSSYNEQFF. The chain employs TRBV11-2 and TRBJ2-1, with D unresolved. CDR1 is SGHAT and CDR2 is FQNNGV in the germline V gene. This CDR3 has 16 residues. V gave up 4 bases and J gave up 0 bases, with 13 bases separating them.

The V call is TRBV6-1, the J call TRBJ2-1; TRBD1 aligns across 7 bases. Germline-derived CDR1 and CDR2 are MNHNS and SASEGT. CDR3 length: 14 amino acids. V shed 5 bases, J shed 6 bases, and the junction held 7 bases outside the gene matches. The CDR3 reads CASSQGDGVNEQFF. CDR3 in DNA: TGTGCCAGCAGTCAGGGGGACGGCGTCAATGAGCAGTTCTTC.

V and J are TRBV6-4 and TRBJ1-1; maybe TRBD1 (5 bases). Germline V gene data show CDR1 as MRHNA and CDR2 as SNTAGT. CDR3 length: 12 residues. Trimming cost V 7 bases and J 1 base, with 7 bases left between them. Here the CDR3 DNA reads TGTGCCAGCATGGGACGGAACACTGAAGCTTTCTTT. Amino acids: CASMGRNTEAFF.

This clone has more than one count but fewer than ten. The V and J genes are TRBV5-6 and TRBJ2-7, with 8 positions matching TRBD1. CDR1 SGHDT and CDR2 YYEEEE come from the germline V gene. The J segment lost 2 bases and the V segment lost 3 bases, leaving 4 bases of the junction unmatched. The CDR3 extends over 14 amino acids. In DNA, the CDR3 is TGTGCCAGCAGCTCCTACAGGGGGGCCTACGAGCAGTACTTC. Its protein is CASSSYRGAYEQYF.

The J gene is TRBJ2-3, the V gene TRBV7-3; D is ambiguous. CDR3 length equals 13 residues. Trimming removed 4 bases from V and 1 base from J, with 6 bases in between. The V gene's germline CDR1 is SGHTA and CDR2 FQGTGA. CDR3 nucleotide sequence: TGTGCCAGCAGCTCAGGACGCACAGATACGCAGTATTTT. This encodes CASSSGRTDTQYF.

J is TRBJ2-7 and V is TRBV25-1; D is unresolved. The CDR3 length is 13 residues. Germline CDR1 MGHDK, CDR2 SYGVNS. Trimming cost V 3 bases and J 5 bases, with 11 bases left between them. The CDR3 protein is CASSDFNGNEQYF. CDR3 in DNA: TGTGCCAGCAGTGACTTTAACGGCAACGAGCAGTACTTC.

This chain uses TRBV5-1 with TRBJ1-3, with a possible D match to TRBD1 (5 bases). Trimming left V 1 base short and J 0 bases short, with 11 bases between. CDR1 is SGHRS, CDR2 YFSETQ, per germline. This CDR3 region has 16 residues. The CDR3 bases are TGCGCCAGCAGCTTGTATGGGGGACGCTCTGGAAACACCATATATTTT. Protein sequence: CASSLYGGRSGNTIYF.

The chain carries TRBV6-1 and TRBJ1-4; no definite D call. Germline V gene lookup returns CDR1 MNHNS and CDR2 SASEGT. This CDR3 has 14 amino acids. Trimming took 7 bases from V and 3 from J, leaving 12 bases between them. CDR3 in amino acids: CASIHGDSNEKLFF. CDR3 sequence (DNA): TGTGCCAGCATACACGGTGATTCTAATGAAAAACTGTTTTTT.

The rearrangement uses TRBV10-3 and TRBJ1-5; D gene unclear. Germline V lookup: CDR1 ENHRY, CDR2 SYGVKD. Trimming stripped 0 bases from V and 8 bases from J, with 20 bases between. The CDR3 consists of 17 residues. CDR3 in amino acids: CAISESRADIAIKPQHF. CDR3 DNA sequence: TGTGCCATCAGTGAGTCGCGGGCAGATATAGCAATCAAGCCCCAGCATTTT.

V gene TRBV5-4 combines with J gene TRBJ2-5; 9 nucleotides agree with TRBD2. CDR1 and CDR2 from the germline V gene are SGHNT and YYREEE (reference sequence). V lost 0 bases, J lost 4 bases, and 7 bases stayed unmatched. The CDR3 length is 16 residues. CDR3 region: CASSLGSREGRETQYF. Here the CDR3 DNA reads TGTGCCAGCAGCTTGGGGTCGCGGGAGGGGCGAGAGACCCAGTACTTC.

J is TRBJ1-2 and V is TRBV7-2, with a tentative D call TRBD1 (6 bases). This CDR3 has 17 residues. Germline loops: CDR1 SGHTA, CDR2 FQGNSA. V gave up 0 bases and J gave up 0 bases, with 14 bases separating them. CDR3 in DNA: TGTGCCAGCAGCTTAGCGCCGGGGGCATCCCCTAACTATGGCTACACCTTC. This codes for CASSLAPGASPNYGYTF.

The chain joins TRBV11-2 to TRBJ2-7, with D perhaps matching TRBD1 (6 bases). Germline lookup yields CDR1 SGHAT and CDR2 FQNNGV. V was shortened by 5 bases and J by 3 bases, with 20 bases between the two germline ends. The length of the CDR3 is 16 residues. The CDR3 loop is CASSLAAQGFVYEQYF. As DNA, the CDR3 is TGTGCCAGCAGCCTCGCGGCCCAGGGGTTTGTCTACGAGCAGTACTTC.

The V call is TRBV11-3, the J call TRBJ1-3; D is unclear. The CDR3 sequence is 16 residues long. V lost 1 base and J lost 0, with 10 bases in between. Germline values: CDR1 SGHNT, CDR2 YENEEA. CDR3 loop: CASSLGRGSSGNTIYF. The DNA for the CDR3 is TGTGCCAGCAGCTTAGGTCGTGGCAGCTCTGGAAACACCATATATTTT.

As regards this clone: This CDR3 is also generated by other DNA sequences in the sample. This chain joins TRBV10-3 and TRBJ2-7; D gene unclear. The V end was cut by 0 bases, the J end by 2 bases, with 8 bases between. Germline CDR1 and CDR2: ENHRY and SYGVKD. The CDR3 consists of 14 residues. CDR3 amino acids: CAISESGRAYEQYF. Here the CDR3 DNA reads TGTGCCATCAGTGAGTCTGGCAGAGCCTACGAGCAGTACTTC.

CDR3 in amino acids: CASSSEQGAYGEQYF. For the CDR3, the DNA is TGTGCCAGCAGCTCGGAACAGGGGGCGTATGGCGAGCAGTACTTC. The chain links TRBV7-6 to TRBJ2-7, with 9 bases matching TRBD1. This CDR3 is 15 amino acids long. Looked up from germline, CDR1 is SGHVS and CDR2 is FNYEAQ. Trimming removed 4 bases from V and 6 bases from J; junction bases left unmatched: 10.

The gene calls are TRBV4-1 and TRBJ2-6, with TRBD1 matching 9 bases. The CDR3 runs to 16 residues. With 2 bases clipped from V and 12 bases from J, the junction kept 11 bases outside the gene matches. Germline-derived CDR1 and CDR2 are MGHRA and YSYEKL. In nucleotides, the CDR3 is TGCGCCAGCAGCCAACCGGGACAGGGCCCCTTTGGCGTCCTGACTTTC. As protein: CASSQPGQGPFGVLTF.

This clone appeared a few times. CDR3 protein: CASSLVGMNTEAFF. Here the CDR3 DNA reads TGTGCCAGCAGCTTGGTGGGGATGAACACTGAAGCTTTCTTT. V gene TRBV5-5 combines with J gene TRBJ1-1; unclear D gene. This CDR3 is built from 14 residues. Germline CDR1 SGHKS, CDR2 YYEKEE (reference sequence). Trimming removed 0 bases from V and 0 bases from J, with 6 bases in between. The whole variable domain, filled in from reference TRBV5-5 and TRBJ1-1, reads DAGVTQSPTHLIKTRGQQVTLRCSPISGHKSVSWYQQVLGQGPQFIFQYYEKEERGRGNFPDRFSARQFPNYSSELNVNALLLGDSALYLCASSLVGMNTEAFFGQGTRLTVV.

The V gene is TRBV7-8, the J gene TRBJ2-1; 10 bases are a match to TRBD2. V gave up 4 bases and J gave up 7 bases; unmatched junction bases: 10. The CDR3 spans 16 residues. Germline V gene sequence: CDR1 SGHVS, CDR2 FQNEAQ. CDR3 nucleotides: TGTGCCAGCAGCTCCCGGGCTAGCGGGAGTAGGAATGAGCAGTTCTTC. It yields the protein CASSSRASGSRNEQFF.

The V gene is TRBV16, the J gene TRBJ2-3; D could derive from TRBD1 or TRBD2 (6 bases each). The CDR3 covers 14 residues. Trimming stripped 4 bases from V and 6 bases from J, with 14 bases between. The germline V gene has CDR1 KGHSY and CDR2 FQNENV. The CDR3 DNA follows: TGTGCCAGCAGCCCCCCCGGGGGCCGGGATACGCAGTATTTT. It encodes CASSPPGGRDTQYF.

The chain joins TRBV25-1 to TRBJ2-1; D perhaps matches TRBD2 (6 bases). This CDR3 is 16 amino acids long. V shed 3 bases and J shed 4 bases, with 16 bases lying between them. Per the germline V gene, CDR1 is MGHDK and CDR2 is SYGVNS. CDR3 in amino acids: CASSDSDRGNYNEQFF. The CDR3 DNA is TGTGCCAGCAGTGATTCGGACCGGGGGAATTACAATGAGCAGTTCTTC. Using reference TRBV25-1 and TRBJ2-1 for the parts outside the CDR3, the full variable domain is EADIYQTPRYLVIGTGKKITLECSQTMGHDKMYWYQQDPGMELHLIHYSYGVNSTEKGDLSSESTVSRIRTEHFPLTLESARPSHTSQYLCASSDSDRGNYNEQFFGPGTRLTVL.

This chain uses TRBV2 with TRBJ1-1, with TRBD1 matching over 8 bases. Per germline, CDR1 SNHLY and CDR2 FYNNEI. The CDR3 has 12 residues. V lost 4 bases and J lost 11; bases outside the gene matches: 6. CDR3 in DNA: TGTGCCAGCAGTGTAACGAGACAGGGGGCTTTCTTT. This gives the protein CASSVTRQGAFF.

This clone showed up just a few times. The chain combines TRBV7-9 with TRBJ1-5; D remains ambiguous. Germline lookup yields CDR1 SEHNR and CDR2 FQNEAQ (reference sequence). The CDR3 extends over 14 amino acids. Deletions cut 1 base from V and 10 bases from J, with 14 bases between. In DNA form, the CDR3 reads TGTGCCAGCAGCTTAGAATTGGCAGGTGGTCCCCAGCATTTT. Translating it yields CASSLELAGGPQHF.

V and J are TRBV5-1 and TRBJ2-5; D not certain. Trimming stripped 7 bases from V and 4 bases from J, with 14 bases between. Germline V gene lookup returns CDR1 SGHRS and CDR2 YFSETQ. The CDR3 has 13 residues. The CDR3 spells CASGNGVPETQYF. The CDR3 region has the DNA TGCGCCAGCGGGAATGGGGTACCAGAGACCCAGTACTTC. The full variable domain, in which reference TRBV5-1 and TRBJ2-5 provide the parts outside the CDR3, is KAGVTQTPRYLIKTRGQQVTLSCSPISGHRSVSWYQQTPGQGLQFLFEYFSETQRNKGNFPGRFSGRQFSNSRSEMNVSTLELGDSALYLCASGNGVPETQYFGPGTRLLVL.

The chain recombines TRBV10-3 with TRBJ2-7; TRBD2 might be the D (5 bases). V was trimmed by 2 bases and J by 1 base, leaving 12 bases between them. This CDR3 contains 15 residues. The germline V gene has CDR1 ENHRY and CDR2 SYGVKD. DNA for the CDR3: TGTGCCATCAGTGAGGTAAAGGGCGGGTCCTACGAGCAGTACTTC. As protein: CAISEVKGGSYEQYF.

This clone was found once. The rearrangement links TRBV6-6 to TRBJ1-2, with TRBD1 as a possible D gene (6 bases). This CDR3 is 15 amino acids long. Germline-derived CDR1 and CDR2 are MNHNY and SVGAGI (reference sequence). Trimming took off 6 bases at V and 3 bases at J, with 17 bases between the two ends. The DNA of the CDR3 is TGTGCCAGCAGGGATTCGGGGGGCGCGGACTATGGCTACACCTTC. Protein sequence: CASRDSGGADYGYTF.